This passage covers 6 T cell receptor beta chains from one sample sequenced in a study of cytomegalovirus exposure and HLA in healthy donors. 13 Jbeta primers and 60 Vbeta primers were used for the PCR. This table comes from immunoSEQ multiplex PCR, and its TCRdb copy is limited to in-frame clones, with some not included. The sample consists of about 200,000 clones, around 77% of them appearing once. The sample consisted of PBMCs. Source of these receptors: a woman under 40 in good health and CMV-seronegative.

This clone appeared a single time. This chain joins TRBV10-3 and TRBJ2-7; a weak D match, TRBD1 (6 bases). The germline gives CDR1 ENHRY, CDR2 SYGVKD. The CDR3 extends over 15 amino acids. Trimming cost V 3 bases and J 3 bases, with 15 bases left between them. The CDR3 nucleotides are TGTGCCATCAGTGAAGGCACAGGGATATTCTACGAGCAGTACTTC. Protein sequence: CAISEGTGIFYEQYF.

This clone has more than one count but fewer than ten. The chain uses TRBV28 and TRBJ2-7; D may be TRBD1 (5 bases). The CDR3 consists of 13 residues. From germline, CDR1 is MDHEN and CDR2 SYDVKM. With 2 bases removed from V and 3 bases from J, the gap between germline ends came to 8 bases. The CDR3 nucleotides are TGTGCCAGCAGTTTAAGCAGGGTCTACGAGCAGTACTTC. Translation: CASSLSRVYEQYF.

The chain carries TRBV15 and TRBJ1-5, with D possibly TRBD1 on 6 matching bases. Trimming took off 4 bases at V and 7 bases at J, with 14 bases between the two ends. This CDR3 contains 14 residues. CDR1 LNHNV and CDR2 YYDKDF come from the germline V gene (reference sequence). The CDR3 reads CATSTPGGGQPQHF. CDR3 nucleotide sequence: TGTGCCACCAGCACCCCTGGGGGCGGGCAGCCCCAGCATTTT.

The sample holds a few counts of this clone. The rearrangement uses TRBV7-9 and TRBJ2-7; no reliable D call. Looked up from germline, CDR1 is SEHNR and CDR2 is FQNEAQ (reference sequence). Trimming pared 5 bases from V and 0 bases from J, leaving 11 bases between. This CDR3 is 14 amino acids long. For the CDR3, the DNA is TGTGCCAGCAGCCCCCAGTCAAGCTCCTACGAGCAGTACTTC. It yields the protein CASSPQSSSYEQYF.

This chain's CDR3 is CASSSTRTSGWNEQFF. For the CDR3, the DNA is TGTGCCAGCAGCTCGACTCGGACTAGCGGCTGGAATGAGCAGTTCTTC. This chain uses TRBV7-9 with TRBJ2-1, with 10 bases matching TRBD2. Germline V gene sequence: CDR1 SEHNR, CDR2 FQNEAQ (reference sequence). The CDR3 contains 16 residues. V trimming: 4 bases; J trimming: 7 bases; junction bases outside the gene matches: 10. The entire variable domain, with the rest obtained from reference TRBV7-9 and TRBJ2-1, is as follows: DTGVSQNPRHKITKRGQNVTFRCDPISEHNRLYWYRQTLGQGPEFLTYFQNEAQLEKSRLLSDRFSAERPKGSFSTLEIQRTEQGDSAMYLCASSSTRTSGWNEQFFGPGTRLTVL.

The rearrangement links TRBV6-5 to TRBJ2-3; 7 positions match TRBD1. The length of the CDR3 is 15 residues. Germline V gives CDR1 MNHEY, CDR2 SVGAGI. V was clipped by 2 bases and J by 1 base; unmatched bases: 3. CDR3 nucleotide sequence: TGTGCCAGCAGTTACGGACAGGATGGCACAGATACGCAGTATTTT. Translated: CASSYGQDGTDTQYF.